The TCR beta chain described here comes from a study of post-analysis software for immune sequencing data (dated by TCRdb to the mid-2010s). General notes on the study: Recorded disease courses included relapsing-remitting, secondary progressive and progressive-relapsing multiple sclerosis, with some patients lacking subtype annotation. The multiple sclerosis patient repertoires were compared with roughly twelve previously published healthy control repertoires from donors aged about 6 to 28 years. A subset of samples was prepared in parallel using single-end sample barcoding, then pooled and co-amplified after Illumina adapter ligation. The research as a whole found: When samples were clustered directly using the F measure, samples prepared in the same batch co-clustered strongly, which prompted a batch-effect correction. Significantly lower normalized Chao1 diversity was found in multiple sclerosis patients than in controls, suggesting substantial peripheral T-cell clonal expansion. Patients showed significantly higher frequencies than controls for five TRBV segments, among them TRBV5-6, TRBV5-1 and TRBV20-1. The control group was slightly older than the multiple sclerosis patient group.

The library came from PCR. Sequenced on an Illumina HiSeq 2500. Unique molecular identifiers were incorporated into TCR beta cDNA libraries to reduce PCR and sequencing biases. Per 1 to 10 million input T cells, approximately 500,000 cDNA molecules were obtained, such that each molecule approximated one T cell. Patient libraries were prepared and sequenced with the same protocol used for the earlier healthy control dataset. Within a given batch, samples were prepared together, multiplexed and sequenced on the same HiSeq lane. On the study's bioinformatics: MIGEC was used to process the raw barcoded reads, and molecular identifier groups with only a single read were discarded before consensus assembly and CDR3 extraction. VDJtools was used for post-analysis of the clonotype tables, and diversity was normalized by down-sampling every dataset to the size of the smallest sample. In repertoire overlap clustering, CDR3 amino acid sequences, but not nucleotide sequences, were matched to correct batch-related cross-sample contamination. TCRdb cleaned the public reads at Q25 with fastp, built clones with MiXCR and kept in-frame beta chains. Rows are unified per CDR3 protein, each entry keeping the most common DNA and genes. These V and J calls are TCRdb output, not the study's own analysis. The sample table holds over 700,000 distinct CDR3 sequences, of which about 32% were seen once. About 0.5% of the sample is in the top ten clones.

For this clonotype: It lacks a known antigen. One base away there is no much larger clone; base qualities are not given.

To demonstrate the VDJtools post-analysis software, the study profiled TCR beta repertoires from the peripheral blood of around 13 young patients with multiple sclerosis. The multiple sclerosis patients were children and adolescents ranging in age from roughly 6 to 16 years. CDR1 and CDR2, per the germline V gene (reference sequence), are DFQATT and SNEGSKA. V lost 7 bases and J lost 2 bases, and the count of bases not matched to a germline gene is 5. The CDR3 runs 14 residues from the cysteine to the phenylalanine. The sequence is cut down to CDR3 DNA, 42 bases in frame from base 1. The sequence is built from TRBV20-1 and TRBJ2-3, with TRBD2 identical over 11 junction bases. The TCR comes from a girl aged 5 to 17 with multiple sclerosis. The source material was blood. The CDR3 region reads CSVPTSGNTDTQYF. The DNA sequence is as follows: TGCAGTGTTCCGACTAGCGGGAACACAGATACGCAGTATTTT.